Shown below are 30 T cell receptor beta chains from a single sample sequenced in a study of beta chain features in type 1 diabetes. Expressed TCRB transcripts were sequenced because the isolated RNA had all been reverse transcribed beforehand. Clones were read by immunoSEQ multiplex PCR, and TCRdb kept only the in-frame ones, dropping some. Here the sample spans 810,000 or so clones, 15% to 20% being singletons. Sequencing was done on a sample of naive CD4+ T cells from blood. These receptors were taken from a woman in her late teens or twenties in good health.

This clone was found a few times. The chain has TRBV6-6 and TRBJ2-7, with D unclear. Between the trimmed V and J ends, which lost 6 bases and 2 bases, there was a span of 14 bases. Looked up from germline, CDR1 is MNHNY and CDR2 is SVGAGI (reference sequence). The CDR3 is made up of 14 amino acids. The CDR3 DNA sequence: TGTGCCAGCAGCGATTCCGCGGTAACCTACGAGCAGTACTTC. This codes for CASSDSAVTYEQYF.

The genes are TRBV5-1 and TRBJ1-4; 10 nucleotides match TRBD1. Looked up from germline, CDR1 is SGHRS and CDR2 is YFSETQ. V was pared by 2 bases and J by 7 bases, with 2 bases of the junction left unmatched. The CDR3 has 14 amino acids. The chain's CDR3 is CASSFRTGGEKLFF. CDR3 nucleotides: TGCGCCAGCAGCTTCCGGACAGGGGGTGAAAAACTGTTTTTT.

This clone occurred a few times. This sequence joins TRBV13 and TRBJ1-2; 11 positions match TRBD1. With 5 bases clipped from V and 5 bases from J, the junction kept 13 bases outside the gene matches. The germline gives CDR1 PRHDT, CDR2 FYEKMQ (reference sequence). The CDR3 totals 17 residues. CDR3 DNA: TGTGCCAGCAGCAGGGGACAGGGGGAACCAGCACTTTATGGCTACACCTTC. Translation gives CASSRGQGEPALYGYTF. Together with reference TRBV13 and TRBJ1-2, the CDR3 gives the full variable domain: AAGVIQSPRHLIKEKRETATLKCYPIPRHDTVYWYQQGPGQDPQFLISFYEKMQSDKGSIPDRFSAQQFSDYHSELNMSSLELGDSALYFCASSRGQGEPALYGYTFGSGTRLTVV.

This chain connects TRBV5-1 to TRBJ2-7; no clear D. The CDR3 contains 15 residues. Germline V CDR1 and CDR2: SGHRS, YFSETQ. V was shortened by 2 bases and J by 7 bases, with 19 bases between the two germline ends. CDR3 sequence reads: CASSFNSLVVGEQYF. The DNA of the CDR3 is TGCGCCAGCAGCTTCAATTCGCTCGTCGTCGGTGAGCAGTACTTC.

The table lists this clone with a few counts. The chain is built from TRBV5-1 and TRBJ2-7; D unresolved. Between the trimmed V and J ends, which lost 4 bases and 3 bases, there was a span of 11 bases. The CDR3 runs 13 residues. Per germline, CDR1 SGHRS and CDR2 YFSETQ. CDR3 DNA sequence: TGCGCCAGCAGCCCCCCGGCGAACTACGAGCAGTACTTC. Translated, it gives CASSPPANYEQYF.

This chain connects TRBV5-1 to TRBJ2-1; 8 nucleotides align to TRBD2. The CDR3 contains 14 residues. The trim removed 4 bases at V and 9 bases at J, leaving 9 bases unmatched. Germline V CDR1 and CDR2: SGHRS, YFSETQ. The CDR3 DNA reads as TGCGCCAGCAGCACCGGGACTAGTTATAGTGAGCAGTTCTTC. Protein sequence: CASSTGTSYSEQFF.

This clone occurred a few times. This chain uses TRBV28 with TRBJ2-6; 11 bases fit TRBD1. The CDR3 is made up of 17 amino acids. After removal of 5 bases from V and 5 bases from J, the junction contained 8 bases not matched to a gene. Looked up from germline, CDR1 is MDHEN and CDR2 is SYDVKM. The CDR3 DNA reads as TGTGCCAGCAGTGGGACAGGGGGTTCCTTACGGGCCAACGTCCTGACTTTC. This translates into CASSGTGGSLRANVLTF.

CDR3 bases: TGTGCCAGCAGTGTGAACACTGAAGCTTTCTTT. This sequence encodes CASSVNTEAFF. The genes are TRBV2 and TRBJ1-1, with D unresolved. Trimming took 4 bases from V and 0 from J, leaving 0 bases between them. This CDR3 spans 11 amino acids. Germline values: CDR1 SNHLY, CDR2 FYNNEI. Together with reference TRBV2 and TRBJ1-1, the CDR3 gives the full variable domain: EPEVTQTPSHQVTQMGQEVILRCVPISNHLYFYWYRQILGQKVEFLVSFYNNEISEKSEIFDDQFSVERPDGSNFTLKIRSTKLEDSAMYFCASSVNTEAFFGQGTRLTVV.

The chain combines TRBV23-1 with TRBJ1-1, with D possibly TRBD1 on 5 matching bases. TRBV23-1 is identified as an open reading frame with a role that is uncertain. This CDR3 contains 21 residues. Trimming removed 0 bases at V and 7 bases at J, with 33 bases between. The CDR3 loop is CASSQSLGTPFFPPIGIEAFF. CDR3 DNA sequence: TGCGCCAGCAGTCAATCTCTCGGGACCCCATTCTTTCCGCCGATCGGGATTGAAGCTTTCTTT.

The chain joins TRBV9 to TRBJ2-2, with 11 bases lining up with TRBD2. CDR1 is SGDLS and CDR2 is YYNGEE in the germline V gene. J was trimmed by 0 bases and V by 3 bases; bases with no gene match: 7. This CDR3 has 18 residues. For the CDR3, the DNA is TGTGCCAGCAGCGGAACTAGCGGGAGTGGGGCGAACACCGGGGAGCTGTTTTTT. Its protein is CASSGTSGSGANTGELFF.

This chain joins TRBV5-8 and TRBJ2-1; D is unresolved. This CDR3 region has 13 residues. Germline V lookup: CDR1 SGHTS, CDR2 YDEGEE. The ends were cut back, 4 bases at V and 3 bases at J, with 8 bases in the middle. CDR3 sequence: CASSQRFYNEQFF. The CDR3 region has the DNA TGTGCCAGCAGCCAACGGTTCTACAATGAGCAGTTCTTC.

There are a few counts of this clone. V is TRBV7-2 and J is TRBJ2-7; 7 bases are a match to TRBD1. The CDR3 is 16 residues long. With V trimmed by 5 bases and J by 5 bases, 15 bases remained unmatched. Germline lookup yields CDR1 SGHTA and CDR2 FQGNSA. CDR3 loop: CASSPIGTAHGHEQYF. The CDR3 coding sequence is TGTGCCAGCAGCCCAATTGGGACAGCGCATGGCCACGAGCAGTACTTC. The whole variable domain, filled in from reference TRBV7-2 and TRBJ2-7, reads GAGVSQSPSNKVTEKGKDVELRCDPISGHTALYWYRQSLGQGLEFLIYFQGNSAPDKSGLPSDRFSAERTGGSVSTLTIQRTQQEDSAVYLCASSPIGTAHGHEQYFGPGTRLTVT.

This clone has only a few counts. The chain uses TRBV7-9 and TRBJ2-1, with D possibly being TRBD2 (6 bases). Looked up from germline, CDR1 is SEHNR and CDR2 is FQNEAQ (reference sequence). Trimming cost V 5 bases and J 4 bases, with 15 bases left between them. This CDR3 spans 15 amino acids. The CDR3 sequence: CASSTAAGLYNEQFF. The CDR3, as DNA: TGTGCCAGCAGCACGGCCGCGGGACTGTACAATGAGCAGTTCTTC.

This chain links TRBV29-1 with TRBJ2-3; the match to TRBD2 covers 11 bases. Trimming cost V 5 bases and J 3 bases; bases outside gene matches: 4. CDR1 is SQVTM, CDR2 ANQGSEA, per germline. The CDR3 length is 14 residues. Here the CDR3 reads CSVPLAGGTDTQYF. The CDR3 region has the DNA TGCAGCGTTCCTCTAGCGGGAGGAACAGATACGCAGTATTTT.

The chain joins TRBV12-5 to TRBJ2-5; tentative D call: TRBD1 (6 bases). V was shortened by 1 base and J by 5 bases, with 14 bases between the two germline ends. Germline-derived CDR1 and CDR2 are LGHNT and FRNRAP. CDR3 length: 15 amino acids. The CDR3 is CASGLGQAVGETQYF. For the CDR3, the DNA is TGTGCTAGTGGTTTGGGACAGGCGGTGGGGGAGACCCAGTACTTC.

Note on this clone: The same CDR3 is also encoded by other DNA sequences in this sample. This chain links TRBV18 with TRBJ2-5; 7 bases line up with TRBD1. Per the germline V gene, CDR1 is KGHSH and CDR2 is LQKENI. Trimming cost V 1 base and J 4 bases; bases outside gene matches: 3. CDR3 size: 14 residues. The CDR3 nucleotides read TGTGCCAGCTCACCACAGGGGGCTCGAGAGACCCAGTACTTC. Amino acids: CASSPQGARETQYF.

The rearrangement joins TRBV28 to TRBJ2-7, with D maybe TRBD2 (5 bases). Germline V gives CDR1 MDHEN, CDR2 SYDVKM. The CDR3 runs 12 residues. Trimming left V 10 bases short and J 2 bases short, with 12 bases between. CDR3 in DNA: TGTGCCACCCGGGGTCGACCCTACGAGCAGTACTTC. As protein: CATRGRPYEQYF.

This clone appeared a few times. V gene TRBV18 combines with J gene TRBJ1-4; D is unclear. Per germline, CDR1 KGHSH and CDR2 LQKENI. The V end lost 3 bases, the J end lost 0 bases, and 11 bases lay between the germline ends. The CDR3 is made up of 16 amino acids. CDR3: CASSPGGSATNEKLFF. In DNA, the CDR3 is TGTGCCAGCTCACCCGGAGGGTCCGCAACTAATGAAAAACTGTTTTTT. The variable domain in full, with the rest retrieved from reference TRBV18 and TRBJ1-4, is NAGVMQNPRHLVRRRGQEARLRCSPMKGHSHVYWYRQLPEEGLKFMVYLQKENIIDESGMPKERFSAEFPKEGPSILRIQQVVRGDSAAYFCASSPGGSATNEKLFFGSGTQLSVL.

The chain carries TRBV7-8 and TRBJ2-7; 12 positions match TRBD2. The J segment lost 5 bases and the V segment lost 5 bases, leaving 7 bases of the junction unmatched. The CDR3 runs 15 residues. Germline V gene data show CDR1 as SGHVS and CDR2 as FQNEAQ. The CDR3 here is CASSHLAGGPNEQYF. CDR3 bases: TGTGCCAGCAGCCACCTAGCGGGAGGGCCCAACGAGCAGTACTTC.

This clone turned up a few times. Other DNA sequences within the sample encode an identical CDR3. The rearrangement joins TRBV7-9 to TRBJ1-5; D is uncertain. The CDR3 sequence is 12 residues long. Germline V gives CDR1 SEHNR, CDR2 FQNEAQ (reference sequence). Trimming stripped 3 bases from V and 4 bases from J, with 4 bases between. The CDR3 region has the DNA TGTGCCAGCAGCTTTCTTAATCAGCCCCAGCATTTT. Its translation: CASSFLNQPQHF.

In DNA form, the CDR3 reads TGTGCCAGCAGTGCCTTAACAGGGTACCAAGAGACCCAGTACTTC. Its translation is CASSALTGYQETQYF. The chain employs TRBV2 and TRBJ2-5, with D perhaps matching TRBD1 (6 bases). The CDR3 extends over 15 amino acids. Per the germline V gene, CDR1 is SNHLY and CDR2 is FYNNEI. Trimming removed 4 bases at V and 0 bases at J, with 12 bases between.

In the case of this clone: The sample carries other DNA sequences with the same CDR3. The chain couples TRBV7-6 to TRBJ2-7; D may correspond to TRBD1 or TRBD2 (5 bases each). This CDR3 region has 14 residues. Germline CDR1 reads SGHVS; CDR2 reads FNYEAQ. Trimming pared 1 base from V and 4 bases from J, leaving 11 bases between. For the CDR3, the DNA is TGTGCCAGCAGCTTAGAGGGACCGCCGTACGAGCAGTACTTC. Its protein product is CASSLEGPPYEQYF.

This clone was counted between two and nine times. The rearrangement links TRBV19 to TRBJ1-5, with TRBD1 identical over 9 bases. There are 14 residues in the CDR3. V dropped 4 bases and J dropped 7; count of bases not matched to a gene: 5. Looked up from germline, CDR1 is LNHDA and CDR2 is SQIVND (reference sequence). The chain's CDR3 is CASSTGQGWQPQHF. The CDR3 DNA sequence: TGTGCCAGTAGTACGGGACAGGGTTGGCAGCCCCAGCATTTT.

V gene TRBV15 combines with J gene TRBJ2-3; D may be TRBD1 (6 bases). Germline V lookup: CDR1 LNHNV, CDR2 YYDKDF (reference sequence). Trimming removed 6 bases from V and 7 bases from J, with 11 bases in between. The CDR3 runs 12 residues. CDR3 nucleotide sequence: TGTGCCACCAGTCAAGGACAGAATACGCAGTATTTT. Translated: CATSQGQNTQYF.

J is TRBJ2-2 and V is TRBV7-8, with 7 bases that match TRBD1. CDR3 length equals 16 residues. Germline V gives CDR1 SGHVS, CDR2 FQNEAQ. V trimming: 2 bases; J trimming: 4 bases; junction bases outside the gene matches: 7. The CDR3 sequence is CASSLLRDRPTGELFF. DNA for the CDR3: TGTGCCAGCAGCTTACTCCGGGACAGACCCACCGGGGAGCTGTTTTTT. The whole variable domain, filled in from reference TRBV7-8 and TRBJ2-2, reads GAGVSQSPRYKVAKRGQDVALRCDPISGHVSLFWYQQALGQGPEFLTYFQNEAQLDKSGLPSDRFFAERPEGSVSTLKIQRTQQEDSAVYLCASSLLRDRPTGELFFGEGSRLTVL.

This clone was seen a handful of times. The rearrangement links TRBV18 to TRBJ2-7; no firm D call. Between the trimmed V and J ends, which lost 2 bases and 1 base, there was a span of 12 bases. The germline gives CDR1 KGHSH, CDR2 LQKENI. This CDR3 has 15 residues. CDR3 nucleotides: TGTGCCAGCTCACCAGGCGGAGCCGCGTCCTACGAGCAGTACTTC. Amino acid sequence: CASSPGGAASYEQYF.

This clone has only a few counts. CDR3 region: CASSTRQGGFGTEAFF. CDR3 nucleotides: TGTGCCAGCAGCACCAGACAGGGAGGATTTGGCACTGAAGCTTTCTTT. The chain combines TRBV13 with TRBJ1-1, with 7 bases identical to TRBD1. Looked up from germline, CDR1 is PRHDT and CDR2 is FYEKMQ (reference sequence). The junction had 13 bases not matched to a gene; V was cut back by 5 bases and J by 4 bases. The CDR3 runs 16 residues.

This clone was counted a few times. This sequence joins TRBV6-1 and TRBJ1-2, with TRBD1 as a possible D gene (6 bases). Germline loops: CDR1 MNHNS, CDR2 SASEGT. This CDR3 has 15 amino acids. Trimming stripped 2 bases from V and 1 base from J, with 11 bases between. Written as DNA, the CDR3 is TGTGCCAGCAGTGAACAGGGGAGGGATAACTATGGCTACACCTTC. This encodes CASSEQGRDNYGYTF.

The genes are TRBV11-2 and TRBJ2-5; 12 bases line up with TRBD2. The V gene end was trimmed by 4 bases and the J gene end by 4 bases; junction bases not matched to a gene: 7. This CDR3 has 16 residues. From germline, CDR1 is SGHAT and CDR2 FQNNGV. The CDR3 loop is CASSSRTSGIGETQYF. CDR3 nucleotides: TGTGCCAGCAGCTCGCGGACTAGCGGGATCGGAGAGACCCAGTACTTC. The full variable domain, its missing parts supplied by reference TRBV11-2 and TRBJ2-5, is EAGVAQSPRYKIIEKRQSVAFWCNPISGHATLYWYQQILGQGPKLLIQFQNNGVVDDSQLPKDRFSAERLKGVDSTLKIQPAKLEDSAVYLCASSSRTSGIGETQYFGPGTRLLVL.

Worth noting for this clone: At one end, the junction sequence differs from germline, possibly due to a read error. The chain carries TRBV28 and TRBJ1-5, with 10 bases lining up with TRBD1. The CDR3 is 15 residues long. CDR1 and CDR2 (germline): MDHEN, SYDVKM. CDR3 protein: CASSLWTGGNQPQHF. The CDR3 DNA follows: TGTGCCAGCAGTTTATGGACAGGGGGCAACCAGCCCCAGCATTTT.